A single sample is the source of the 21 T cell receptor beta chains below, sequenced in a study of read filtering for tumor transcriptome and immune sequencing. Molecular barcoded adaptors covering alpha/delta and beta/gamma chains were used on approximately 440 ng RNA. TCRdb re-derived calls from the reads in MiXCR, one entry per CDR3 protein. The top ten clones hold roughly an eighth of a sample with tens of thousands of distinct CDR3 sequences, 15% to 25% of them seen once. Material: a population of CD138-negative cells sorted from bone marrow. These receptors were collected from a donor at least 40 years old with multiple myeloma.

This clonotype was recorded many times. The chain uses TRBV18 and TRBJ1-5; no clear D gene. Trimming removed 3 bases at V and 7 bases at J, with 10 bases between. Germline CDR1 reads KGHSH; CDR2 reads LQKENI. The CDR3 has 13 residues. CDR3 residues: CASSPSLQQPQHF. CDR3 DNA sequence: TGTGCCAGCTCACCTAGCCTTCAACAGCCCCAGCATTTT.

The chain couples TRBV20-1 to TRBJ1-3, with no clear D. The CDR3 runs to 13 residues. Germline lookup yields CDR1 DFQATT and CDR2 SNEGSKA (reference sequence). Here the CDR3 reads CIARRVGGNTIYF. The CDR3 DNA is TGCATTGCCAGACGCGTAGGGGGAAACACCATATATTTT.

With regard to this clonotype: A much larger clone differs from this one at a single base, so this may be a read error. The chain combines TRBV7-2 with TRBJ1-2; D remains unclear. The CDR3 is 13 amino acids. Germline-derived CDR1 and CDR2 are SGHTA and FQGNSA. The DNA for the CDR3 is TGTGCCAACAGCTTAGAACAATTTGGCGGCTACACCTTC. Its protein product is CANSLEQFGGYTF.

Many counts were recorded for this clonotype. The chain is built from TRBV7-9 and TRBJ1-6; 8 nucleotides match TRBD1. V shed 5 bases and J 10 bases; nucleotides not matched to a gene: 10. The CDR3 contains 15 residues. Germline V gene lookup returns CDR1 SEHNR and CDR2 FQNEAQ (reference sequence). Here the CDR3 DNA reads TGTGCCAGCAGCCGAACGACAGGGGTTGACTCACCCCTCCACTTT. Its translation is CASSRTTGVDSPLHF.

Points on this clonotype: With a much larger clone just one base away, this may be a read error. This chain uses TRBV20-1 with TRBJ1-3; D unclear. This CDR3 has 14 amino acids. V dropped 1 base and J dropped 2 bases, with 9 bases sitting between them. The germline CDR1 and CDR2 sequences are DFQATT and SNEGSKA (reference sequence). CDR3 amino acids: CSARVTQAGNTIYF. DNA of the CDR3: TGCAGTGCTAGAGTCACGCAGGCTGGAAACACCATATATTTT.

The rearrangement links TRBV20-1 to TRBJ2-5, with a tentative D call TRBD2 (6 bases). CDR1 DFQATT and CDR2 SNEGSKA come from the germline V gene (reference sequence). V lost 7 bases and J lost 7, with 13 bases in between. There are 11 residues in the CDR3. The CDR3 loop reads CSVVAEGTQYF. As DNA, the CDR3 is TGCAGTGTTGTAGCGGAAGGGACCCAGTACTTC.

Regarding this clonotype: This may be a read error, as it is one base from a much larger clone. The chain couples TRBV6-6 to TRBJ2-7, with D hard to call. The V end was cut by 6 bases, the J end by 1 base, with 13 bases between. This CDR3 region has 14 residues. Germline V CDR1 and CDR2: MNHNY, SVGAGI (reference sequence). The CDR3 protein is CASRSTGSSYEQYF. The CDR3 coding sequence is TGTGCCAGCAGATCCACCGGATCTTCCTACGAGCAGTACTTC.

This clonotype was counted at least ten times. The chain couples TRBV4-2 to TRBJ2-1, with 7 nucleotides matching TRBD2. There are 16 residues in the CDR3. From germline, CDR1 is LGHNA and CDR2 YNFKEQ. V lost 2 bases and J lost 4; bases outside the gene matches: 8. The CDR3 region is CASSQIAGGGYNEQFF. The CDR3 DNA reads TGTGCCAGCAGCCAAATAGCGGGCGGTGGGTACAATGAGCAGTTCTTC.

This rearrangement joins TRBV3-1 to TRBJ2-3, with TRBD2 matching over 11 bases. V lost 4 bases, J lost 3 bases, and 12 bases stayed unmatched. Germline V gene lookup returns CDR1 LGHDT and CDR2 YNNKEL (reference sequence). The CDR3 is made up of 18 amino acids. CDR3 protein: CASSLTTTRLAGTDTQYF. The CDR3 bases are TGTGCCAGCAGCCTCACCACCACACGACTAGCGGGAACAGATACGCAGTATTTT.

As to this clonotype: Just one base apart from a much larger clone, this may be a read error. The V call is TRBV2, the J call TRBJ1-1; a possible D gene is TRBD1 (5 bases). Germline lookup yields CDR1 SNHLY and CDR2 FYNNEI. The length of the CDR3 is 12 residues. The CDR3 spells CASSGGYGEALF. CDR3 in DNA: TGTGCCAGCAGTGGGGGGTATGGTGAAGCTCTCTTT.

A remark on this clonotype: A much larger clone differs by one base, so this may be a read error. This sequence joins TRBV20-1 and TRBJ2-7; either TRBD1 or TRBD2 may supply D (5 bases each). Germline V gives CDR1 DFQATT, CDR2 SNEGSKA (reference sequence). CDR3 length equals 16 residues. Trimming left V 8 bases short and J 0 bases short, with 23 bases between. The CDR3 sequence is CSSLGPSGRSSYEQYF. The CDR3 coding sequence is TGCAGTTCTCTAGGTCCCTCGGGACGGAGCTCCTACGAGCAGTACTTC.

About this clonotype: Given a much more abundant clone one base away, this may be a read error. The chain has TRBV29-1 and TRBJ2-7; D not resolved. This CDR3 region has 11 residues. Germline CDR1 reads SQVTM; CDR2 reads ANQGSEA. The CDR3 reads CSVEVGYGQYF. For the CDR3, the DNA is TGCAGCGTTGAAGTGGGTTACGGGCAGTACTTC.

This clonotype came up many times. J is TRBJ1-5 and V is TRBV12-3 or TRBV12-4; tentatively, D is TRBD1 (6 bases). V lost 5 bases and J lost 0, with 11 bases in between. The CDR3 is 15 residues long. CDR3 loop: CASSLQGFSNQPQHF. The CDR3 DNA follows: TGTGCCAGCAGTCTACAGGGTTTTAGCAATCAGCCCCAGCATTTT.

The rearrangement joins TRBV5-6 to TRBJ2-5, with D possibly matching TRBD2 (6 bases). The CDR3 is 14 amino acids. With 2 bases removed from V and 5 bases from J, the gap between germline ends came to 13 bases. Germline V CDR1 and CDR2: SGHDT, YYEEEE. The CDR3 coding sequence is TGTGCCAGCAGCTTCGGACTATCTCAGGAGACCCAGTACTTC. Its translation is CASSFGLSQETQYF.

Many counts were recorded for this clonotype. This sequence joins TRBV6-2 or TRBV6-3 and TRBJ2-7, with D tentatively TRBD2 (6 bases). CDR1 and CDR2 from the germline V gene are MNHEY and SVGEGT. This CDR3 is 12 amino acids long. Trimming cost V 8 bases and J 5 bases, with 13 bases left between them. Written as DNA, the CDR3 is TGTGCCAGCCTCGAGAGGAGGGACGAGCAGTACTTC. It specifies CASLERRDEQYF.

This clonotype was picked up many times. This sequence joins TRBV7-2 and TRBJ1-4; D is unclear. Trimming left V 3 bases short and J 7 bases short, with 15 bases between. The CDR3 is 15 amino acids. CDR1 SGHTA and CDR2 FQGNSA come from the germline V gene. CDR3 amino acids: CASSFSFPGSEKLFF. Here the CDR3 DNA reads TGTGCCAGCAGCTTTTCATTCCCAGGATCTGAAAAACTGTTTTTT.

This clonotype was seen at least ten times. The gene calls are TRBV9 and TRBJ2-1; possibly TRBD1 for D (6 bases). The CDR3 contains 15 residues. Germline V gene lookup returns CDR1 SGDLS and CDR2 YYNGEE. With 0 bases removed from V and 4 bases from J, the gap between germline ends came to 11 bases. The CDR3 sequence: CASSVAGQTYNEQFF. The CDR3 DNA is TGTGCCAGCAGCGTAGCTGGACAGACTTACAATGAGCAGTTCTTC.

This clonotype was counted at least ten times. V is TRBV11-3 and J is TRBJ1-6, with 7 nucleotides matching TRBD1. The germline V gene has CDR1 SGHNT and CDR2 YENEEA. With V trimmed by 8 bases and J by 5 bases, 9 bases remained unmatched. The CDR3 consists of 15 residues. The CDR3 protein is CASGRGQSHNSPLHF. DNA of the CDR3: TGTGCCAGCGGAAGGGGGCAGTCCCATAATTCACCCCTCCACTTT.

As for this clonotype: At one end, the junction sequence differs from germline, possibly due to a read error. The V and J genes are TRBV6-1 and TRBJ1-1; weak D call: TRBD1 (5 bases). The CDR3 is made up of 12 amino acids. Germline CDR1 MNHNS, CDR2 SASEGT. The CDR3 DNA reads as TGTGCCAGCAGTCCCCGGGGCAGTGAAGCTCTCTTT. This gives the protein CASSPRGSEALF.

This clonotype has ten or more counts. The chain combines TRBV29-1 with TRBJ2-5; 8 nucleotides match TRBD2. The CDR3 sequence is 14 residues long. Germline V gene sequence: CDR1 SQVTM, CDR2 ANQGSEA. V trimming: 7 bases; J trimming: 5 bases; junction bases outside the gene matches: 12. The CDR3, as DNA: TGCAGCGCCGGGCACGGGGGGGCTGGGGAGACCCAGTACTTC. It is translated as CSAGHGGAGETQYF.

V usage is TRBV5-5 and J usage is TRBJ1-1; 9 bases line up with TRBD1. In germline, CDR1 is SGHKS, CDR2 YYEKEE (reference sequence). The CDR3 has 15 amino acids. V was clipped by 2 bases and J by 6 bases; unmatched bases: 8. The DNA of the CDR3 is TGTGCCAGCAGCTTTACCGGGACAGGGCTCGCTGAAGCTTTCTTT. Translating it yields CASSFTGTGLAEAFF.